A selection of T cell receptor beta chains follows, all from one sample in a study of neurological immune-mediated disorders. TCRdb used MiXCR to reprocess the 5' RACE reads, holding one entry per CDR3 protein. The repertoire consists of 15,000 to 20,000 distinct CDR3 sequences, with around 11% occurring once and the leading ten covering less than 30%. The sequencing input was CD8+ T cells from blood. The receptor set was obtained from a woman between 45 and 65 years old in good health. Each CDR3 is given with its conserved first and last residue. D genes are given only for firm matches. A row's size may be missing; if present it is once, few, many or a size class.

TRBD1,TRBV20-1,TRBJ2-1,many,CSSRGPEQFF,TGCAGTAGCAGGGGGCCTGAGCAGTTCTTC
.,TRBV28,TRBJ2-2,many,CASSLPFVYVGHTGELFF,TGTGCCAGCAGTTTACCCTTCGTTTATGTGGGACACACCGGGGAGCTGTTTTTT
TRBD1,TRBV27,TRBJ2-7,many,CASSFRDRVPNEQYF,TGTGCCAGCAGTTTCCGGGACAGGGTTCCTAACGAGCAGTACTTC
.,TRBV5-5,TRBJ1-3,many,CASSLRAGNTIYF,TGTGCCAGCAGCTTGAGGGCCGGAAACACCATATATTTT
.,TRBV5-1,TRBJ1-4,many,CASKLTGQGDEKLFF,TGCGCCAGCAAGTTAACAGGGCAGGGAGACGAAAAACTGTTTTTT
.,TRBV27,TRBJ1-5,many,CASRKTNQPQHF,TGTGCCAGCAGGAAGACCAATCAGCCCCAGCATTTT
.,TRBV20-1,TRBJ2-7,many,CSARPLDSSYEQYF,TGCAGTGCTAGACCCCTGGACAGCTCCTACGAGCAGTACTTC
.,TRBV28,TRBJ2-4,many,CATEGPRLAKNIQYF,TGTGCCACCGAGGGCCCTCGACTAGCCAAAAACATTCAGTACTTC
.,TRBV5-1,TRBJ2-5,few,CASSFQTGETQYF,TGCGCCAGCAGCTTCCAGACGGGGGAGACCCAGTACTTC
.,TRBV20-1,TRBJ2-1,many,CSAAGTVSYNEQFF,TGCAGTGCTGCCGGGACGGTCTCCTACAATGAGCAGTTCTTC
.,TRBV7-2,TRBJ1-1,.,CASRYGVGRTEAFF,TGTGCCAGCAGATACGGCGTAGGGAGGACTGAAGCTTTCTTT
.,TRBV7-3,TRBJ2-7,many,CASSLTPARAYEQYF,TGTGCCAGCAGCTTAACCCCGGCCAGAGCCTACGAGCAGTACTTC
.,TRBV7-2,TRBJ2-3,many,CASSWGLTDTQYF,TGTGCCAGCAGCTGGGGACTCACAGATACGCAGTATTTT
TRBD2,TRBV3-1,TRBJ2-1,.,CASSHPGTSGRSVVHEQFF,TGTGCCAGCAGCCACCCCGGGACTAGCGGGAGGAGTGTTGTTCATGAGCAGTTCTTC
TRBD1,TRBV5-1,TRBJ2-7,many,CASSGQGRNEQYF,TGCGCCAGCAGCGGACAGGGCCGGAACGAGCAGTACTTC
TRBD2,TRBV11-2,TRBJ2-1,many,CASSLVYRSGVYNEQFF,TGTGCCAGCAGCTTAGTCTATCGAAGCGGGGTGTACAATGAGCAGTTCTTC
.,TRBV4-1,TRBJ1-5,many,CASSQEGMGQPQHF,TGCGCCAGCAGCCAAGAAGGGATGGGTCAGCCCCAGCATTTT
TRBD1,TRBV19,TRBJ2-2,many,CASSKSVPGQGRWTGELFF,TGTGCCAGTAGCAAATCAGTCCCGGGACAGGGGCGGTGGACCGGGGAGCTGTTTTTT
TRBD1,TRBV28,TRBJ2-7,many,CATDDRGKSYEQYF,TGTGCCACCGACGACAGGGGGAAATCCTACGAGCAGTACTTC
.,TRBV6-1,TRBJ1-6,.,CASSEWGETLHF,TGTGCCAGCAGTGAATGGGGGGAAACCCTCCACTTT
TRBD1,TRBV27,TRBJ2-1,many,CASRGQGGEQFF,TGTGCCAGCAGGGGACAGGGGGGTGAGCAGTTCTTC
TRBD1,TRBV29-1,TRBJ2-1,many,CSVEIKTGVSYNEQFF,TGCAGCGTTGAAATAAAAACAGGGGTTTCCTACAATGAGCAGTTCTTC
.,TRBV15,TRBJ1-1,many,CATSRDRGGTEAFF,TGTGCCACCAGCAGAGATAGAGGGGGCACTGAAGCTTTCTTT
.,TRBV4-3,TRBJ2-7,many,CASSQDSGPYEQYF,TGCGCCAGCAGCCAAGATTCCGGGCCCTACGAGCAGTACTTC
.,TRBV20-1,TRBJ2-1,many,CSAPQLPGFF,TGCAGTGCTCCGCAACTCCCAGGGTTCTTC
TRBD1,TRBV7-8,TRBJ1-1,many,CASSLAWTGATEAFF,TGTGCCAGCAGCTTAGCCTGGACAGGGGCCACTGAAGCTTTCTTT
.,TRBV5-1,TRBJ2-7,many,CASSLGHTNSYEQYF,TGCGCCAGCAGCTTGGGACATACAAACTCCTACGAGCAGTACTTC
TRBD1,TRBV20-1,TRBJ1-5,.,CSAGTGGYLQPQHF,TGCAGTGCTGGGACAGGGGGCTATCTTCAGCCCCAGCATTTT
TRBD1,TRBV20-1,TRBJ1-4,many,CSADPTGGNEKLFF,TGCAGTGCCGACCCGACAGGGGGGAATGAAAAACTGTTTTTT
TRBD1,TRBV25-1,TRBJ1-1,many,CASSHTGDHTEAFF,TGTGCCAGCAGTCATACAGGGGACCACACTGAAGCTTTCTTT
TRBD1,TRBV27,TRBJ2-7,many,CASSPAGQGIYEQYF,TGTGCCAGCAGCCCAGCGGGACAGGGAATCTACGAGCAGTACTTC
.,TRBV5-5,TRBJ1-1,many,CASSLVQTEAFF,TGTGCCAGCAGCTTGGTTCAGACTGAAGCTTTCTTT
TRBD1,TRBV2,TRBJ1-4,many,CASSSTGVSDEKLFF,TGTGCCAGCAGTTCGACAGGGGTTTCGGATGAAAAACTGTTTTTT
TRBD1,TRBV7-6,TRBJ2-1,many,CASSFLQGARNEQFF,TGTGCCAGCAGCTTCCTACAGGGGGCTAGAAATGAGCAGTTCTTC
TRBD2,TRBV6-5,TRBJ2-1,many,CASSYGLAGDNEQFF,TGTGCCAGCAGTTACGGTCTAGCGGGAGACAATGAGCAGTTCTTC
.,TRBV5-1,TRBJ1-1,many,CASSHGTDNTEAFF,TGCGCCAGCAGCCACGGGACGGATAACACTGAAGCTTTCTTT
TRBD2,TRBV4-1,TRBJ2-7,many,CGSASGTGEQYF,TGCGGCTCGGCTAGCGGAACCGGAGAGCAGTACTTC
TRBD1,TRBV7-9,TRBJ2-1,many,CASSRGQGLYNEQFF,TGTGCCAGCAGCAGAGGACAGGGTCTCTACAATGAGCAGTTCTTC
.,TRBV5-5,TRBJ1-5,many,CASSFFLYSNQPQHF,TGTGCCAGCAGCTTTTTCCTGTATAGCAATCAGCCCCAGCATTTT
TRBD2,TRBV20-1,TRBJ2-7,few,CSASGGAVYEQYF,TGCAGTGCTAGCGGGGGGGCTGTCTACGAGCAGTACTTC
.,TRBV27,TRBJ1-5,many,CASSLGYGGDSNQPQHF,TGTGCCAGCAGTTTAGGCTACGGCGGGGACAGCAATCAGCCCCAGCATTTT
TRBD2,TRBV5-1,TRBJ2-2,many,CASSFSGANTGELFF,TGCGCCAGCAGCTTCAGCGGGGCGAACACCGGGGAGCTGTTTTTT
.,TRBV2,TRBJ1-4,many,CASRTRNEKLFF,TGTGCCAGCAGGACGCGAAATGAAAAACTGTTTTTT
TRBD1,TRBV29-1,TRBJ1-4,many,CSVEGQAGYNEKLFF,TGCAGCGTTGAGGGACAGGCCGGTTATAATGAAAAACTGTTTTTT
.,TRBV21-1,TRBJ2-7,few,CASSKVATGERDEQYF,TGTGCCAGCAGCAAAGTGGCGACAGGGGAACGGGACGAGCAGTACTTC
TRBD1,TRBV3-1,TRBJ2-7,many,CASSQSRDRGFYEQYF,TGTGCCAGCAGCCAGTCGAGGGACAGGGGGTTCTACGAGCAGTACTTC
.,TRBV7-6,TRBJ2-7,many,CASSRGQNEQYF,TGTGCCAGCAGCAGGGGACAAAACGAGCAGTACTTC
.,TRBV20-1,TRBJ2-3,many,CSASGSGGLSTDTQYF,TGCAGTGCTAGCGGGTCGGGGGGCCTCAGCACAGATACGCAGTATTTT
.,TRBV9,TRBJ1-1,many,CASSSPNRDTEAFF,TGTGCCAGCAGCTCTCCTAACAGGGACACTGAAGCTTTCTTT
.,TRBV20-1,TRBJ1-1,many,CSARGGVNTEAFF,TGCAGTGCTAGGGGCGGGGTGAACACTGAAGCTTTCTTT
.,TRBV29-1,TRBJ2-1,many,CSVEDGGHEQFF,TGCAGCGTTGAAGATGGAGGGCATGAGCAGTTCTTC
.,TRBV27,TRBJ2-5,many,CATWGGAPKETQYF,TGTGCCACATGGGGGGGCGCCCCTAAAGAGACCCAGTACTTC
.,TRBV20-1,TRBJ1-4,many,CSARDPGGKTNEKLFF,TGCAGTGCTAGAGATCCGGGGGGGAAAACTAATGAAAAACTGTTTTTT